This TCR beta chain was sequenced in a study of cytomegalovirus exposure and HLA in healthy donors. Study-wide background: In an early release, HLA-typed donors contributed approximately 80 million unique TCR sequences.

Study-level findings and limits: In a later analysis, donors in an Asian-associated ancestry cluster reportedly had fewer N-insertions in productive TCRs than the cohort mean.

Comment on this clone: The target antigen is unknown.

PCR involved 60 Vbeta and 13 Jbeta primers. Generated by immunoSEQ multiplex PCR, the TCRdb table keeps only in-frame clones and is missing some. This table has 130,000 to 150,000 clones, 65% to 90% appearing once. This clonotype originated in a woman in her twenties or thirties in good health and CMV-seronegative. The specimen was PBMCs.

As DNA, the CDR3 is TGTGCCAGCAGCTTTACAGGGAACAATCAGCCCCAGCATTTT. Protein product: CASSFTGNNQPQHF. The V gene is TRBV28, the J gene TRBJ1-5; perhaps TRBD1 as D (6 bases). This CDR3 region has 14 residues. V shed 6 bases and J shed 3 bases, with 12 bases lying between them. Germline values: CDR1 MDHEN, CDR2 SYDVKM. The full variable domain, rest sourced from reference TRBV28 and TRBJ1-5, is DVKVTQSSRYLVKRTGEKVFLECVQDMDHENMFWYRQDPGLGLRLIYFSYDVKMKEKGDIPEGYSVSREKKERFSLILESASTNQTSMYLCASSFTGNNQPQHFGDGTRLSIL.